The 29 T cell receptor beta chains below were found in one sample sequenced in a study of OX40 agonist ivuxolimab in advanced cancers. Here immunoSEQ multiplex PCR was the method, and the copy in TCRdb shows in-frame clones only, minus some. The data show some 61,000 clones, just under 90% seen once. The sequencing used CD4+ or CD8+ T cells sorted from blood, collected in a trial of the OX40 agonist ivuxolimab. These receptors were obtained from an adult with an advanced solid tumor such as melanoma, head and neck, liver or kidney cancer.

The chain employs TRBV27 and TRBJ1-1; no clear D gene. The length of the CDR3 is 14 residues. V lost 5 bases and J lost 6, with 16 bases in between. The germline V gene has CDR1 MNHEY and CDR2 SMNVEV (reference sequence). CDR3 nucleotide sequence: TGTGCCAGCAGTCTAAAACCCGGACCTGCTGAAGCTTTCTTT. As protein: CASSLKPGPAEAFF.

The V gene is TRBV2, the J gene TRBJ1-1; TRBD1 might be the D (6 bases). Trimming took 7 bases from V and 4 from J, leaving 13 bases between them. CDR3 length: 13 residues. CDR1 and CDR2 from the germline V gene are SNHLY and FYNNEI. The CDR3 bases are TGTGCCAGCACCCTCGGGGGCCCCACTGAAGCTTTCTTT. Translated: CASTLGGPTEAFF.

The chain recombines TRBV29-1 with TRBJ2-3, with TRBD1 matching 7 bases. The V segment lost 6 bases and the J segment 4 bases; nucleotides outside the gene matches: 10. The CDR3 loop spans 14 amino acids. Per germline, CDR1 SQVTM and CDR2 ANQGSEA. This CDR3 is CSVGVRGYSDTQYF. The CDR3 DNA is TGCAGCGTCGGGGTCAGGGGGTATTCAGATACGCAGTATTTT.

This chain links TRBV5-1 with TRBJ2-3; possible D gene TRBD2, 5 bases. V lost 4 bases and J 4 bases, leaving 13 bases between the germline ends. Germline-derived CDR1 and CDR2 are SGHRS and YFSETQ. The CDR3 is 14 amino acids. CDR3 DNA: TGCGCCAGCAGCGAGGGAGATGTTTCAGATACGCAGTATTTT. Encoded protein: CASSEGDVSDTQYF.

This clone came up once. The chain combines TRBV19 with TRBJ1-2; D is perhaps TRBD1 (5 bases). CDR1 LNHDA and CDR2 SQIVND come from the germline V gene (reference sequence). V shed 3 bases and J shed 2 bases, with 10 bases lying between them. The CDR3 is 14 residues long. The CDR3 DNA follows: TGTGCCAGTAGTATGGGGGGACGGAACTATGGCTACACCTTC. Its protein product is CASSMGGRNYGYTF.

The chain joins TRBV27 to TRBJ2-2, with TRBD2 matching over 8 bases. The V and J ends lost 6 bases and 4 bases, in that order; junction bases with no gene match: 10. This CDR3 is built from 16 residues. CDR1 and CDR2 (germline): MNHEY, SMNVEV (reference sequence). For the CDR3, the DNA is TGTGCCAGCAGCCGGCCGGGACTAGGGTTCACCGGGGAGCTGTTTTTT. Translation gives CASSRPGLGFTGELFF.

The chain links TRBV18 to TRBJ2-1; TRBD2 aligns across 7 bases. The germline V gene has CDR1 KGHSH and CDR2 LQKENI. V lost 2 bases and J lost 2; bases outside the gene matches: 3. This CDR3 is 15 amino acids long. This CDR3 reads CASSPGLAAYNEQFF. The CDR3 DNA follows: TGTGCCAGCTCACCAGGCCTAGCGGCCTACAATGAGCAGTTCTTC.

The CDR3 loop reads CASSPEGGAASYEQYF. CDR3 in DNA: TGTGCCAGCAGCCCCGAGGGGGGGGCGGCATCCTACGAGCAGTACTTC. The rearrangement links TRBV5-4 to TRBJ2-7, with D maybe TRBD2 (7 bases). This CDR3 is 16 amino acids long. V lost 4 bases and J lost 1, with 18 bases in between. Germline lookup yields CDR1 SGHNT and CDR2 YYREEE (reference sequence).

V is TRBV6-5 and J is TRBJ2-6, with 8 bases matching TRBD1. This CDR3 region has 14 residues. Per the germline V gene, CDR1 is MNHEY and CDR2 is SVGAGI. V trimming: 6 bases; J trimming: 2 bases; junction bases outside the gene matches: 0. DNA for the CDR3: TGTGCCAGCAGACAGGGGGCTGGGGCCAACGTCCTGACTTTC. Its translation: CASRQGAGANVLTF.

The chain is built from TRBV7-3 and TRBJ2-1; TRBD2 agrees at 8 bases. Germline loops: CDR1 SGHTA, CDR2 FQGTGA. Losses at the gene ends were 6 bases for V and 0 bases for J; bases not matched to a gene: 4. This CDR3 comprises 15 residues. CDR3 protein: CASSRGTSSYNEQFF. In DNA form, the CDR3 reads TGTGCCAGCAGTCGAGGGACTAGCTCCTACAATGAGCAGTTCTTC.

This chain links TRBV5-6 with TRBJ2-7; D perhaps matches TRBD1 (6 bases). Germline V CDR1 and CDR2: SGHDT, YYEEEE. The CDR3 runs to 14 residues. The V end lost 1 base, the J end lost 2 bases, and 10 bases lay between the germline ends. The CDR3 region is CASSLLGGTYEQYF. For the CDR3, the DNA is TGTGCCAGCAGCTTGTTAGGGGGTACCTACGAGCAGTACTTC. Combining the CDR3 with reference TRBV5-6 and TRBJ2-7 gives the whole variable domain DAGVTQSPTHLIKTRGQQVTLRCSPKSGHDTVSWYQQALGQGPQFIFQYYEEEERQRGNFPDRFSGHQFPNYSSELNVNALLLGDSALYLCASSLLGGTYEQYFGPGTRLTVT.

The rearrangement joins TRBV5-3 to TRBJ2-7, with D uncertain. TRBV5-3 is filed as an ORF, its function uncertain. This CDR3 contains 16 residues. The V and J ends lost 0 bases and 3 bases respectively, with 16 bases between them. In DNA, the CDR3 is TGTGCCAGAAGCTTGGACCGAGAGGCGATAGACTACGAGCAGTACTTC. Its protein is CARSLDREAIDYEQYF.

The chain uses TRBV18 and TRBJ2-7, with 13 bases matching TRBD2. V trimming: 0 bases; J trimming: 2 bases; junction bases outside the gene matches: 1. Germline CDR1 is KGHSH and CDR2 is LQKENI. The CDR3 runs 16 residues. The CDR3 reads CASSPPTSGGTYEQYF. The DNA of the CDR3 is TGTGCCAGCTCACCACCGACTAGCGGGGGGACCTACGAGCAGTACTTC.

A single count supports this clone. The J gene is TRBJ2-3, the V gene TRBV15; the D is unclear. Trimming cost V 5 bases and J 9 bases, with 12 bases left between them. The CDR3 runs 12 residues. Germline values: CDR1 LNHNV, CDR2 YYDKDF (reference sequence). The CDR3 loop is CATSPGQETQYF. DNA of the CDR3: TGTGCCACCAGCCCCGGGCAAGAGACGCAGTATTTT.

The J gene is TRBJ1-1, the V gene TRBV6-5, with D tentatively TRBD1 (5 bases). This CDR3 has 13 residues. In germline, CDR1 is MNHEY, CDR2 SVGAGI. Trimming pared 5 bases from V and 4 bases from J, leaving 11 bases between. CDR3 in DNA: TGTGCCAGCAGTGATCAGGGTTCCACTGAAGCTTTCTTT. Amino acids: CASSDQGSTEAFF.

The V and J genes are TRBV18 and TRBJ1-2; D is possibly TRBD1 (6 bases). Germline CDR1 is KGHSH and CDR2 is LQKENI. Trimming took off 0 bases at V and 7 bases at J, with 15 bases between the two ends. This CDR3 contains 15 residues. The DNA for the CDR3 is TGTGCCAGCTCACCACCAATTACGGACAGCTCTGGCTACACCTTC. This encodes CASSPPITDSSGYTF.

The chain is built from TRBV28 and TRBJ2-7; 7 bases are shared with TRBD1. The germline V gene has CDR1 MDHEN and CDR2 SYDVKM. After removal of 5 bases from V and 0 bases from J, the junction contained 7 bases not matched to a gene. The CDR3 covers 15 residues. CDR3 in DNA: TGTGCCAGCAGTCTTGGGACAGCGTCCTCCTACGAGCAGTACTTC. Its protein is CASSLGTASSYEQYF.

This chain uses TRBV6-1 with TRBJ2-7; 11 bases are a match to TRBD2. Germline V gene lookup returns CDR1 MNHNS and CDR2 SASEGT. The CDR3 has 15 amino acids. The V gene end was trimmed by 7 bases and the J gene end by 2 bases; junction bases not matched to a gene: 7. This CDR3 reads CASTATSGATYEQYF. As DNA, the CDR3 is TGTGCCAGCACTGCGACTAGCGGGGCCACCTACGAGCAGTACTTC.

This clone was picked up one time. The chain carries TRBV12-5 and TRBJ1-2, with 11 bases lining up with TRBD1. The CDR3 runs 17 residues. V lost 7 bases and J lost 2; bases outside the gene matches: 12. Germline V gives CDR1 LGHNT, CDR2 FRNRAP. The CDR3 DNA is TGTGCTAGTGCCATGGGTGGGACAGGGGGTTTAAACTATGGCTACACCTTC. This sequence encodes CASAMGGTGGLNYGYTF.

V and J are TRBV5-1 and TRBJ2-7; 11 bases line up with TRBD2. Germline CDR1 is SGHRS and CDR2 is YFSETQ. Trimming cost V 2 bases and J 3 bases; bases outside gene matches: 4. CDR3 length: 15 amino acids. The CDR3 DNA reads TGCGCCAGCAGCTTAACTAGCGGGAGTTTCTACGAGCAGTACTTC. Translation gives CASSLTSGSFYEQYF.

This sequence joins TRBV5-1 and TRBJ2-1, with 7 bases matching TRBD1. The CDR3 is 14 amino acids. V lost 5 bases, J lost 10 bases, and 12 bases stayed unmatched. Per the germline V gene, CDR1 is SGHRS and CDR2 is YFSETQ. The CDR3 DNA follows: TGCGCCAGCAGTGAAAATACAGGGGTCAGAGAGCAGTTCTTC. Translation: CASSENTGVREQFF.

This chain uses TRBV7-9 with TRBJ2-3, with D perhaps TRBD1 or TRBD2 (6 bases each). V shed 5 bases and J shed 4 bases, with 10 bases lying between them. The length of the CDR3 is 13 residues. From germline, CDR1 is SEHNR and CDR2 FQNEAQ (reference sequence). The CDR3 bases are TGTGCCAGCAGCCCCCGGGGGCCAGATACGCAGTATTTT. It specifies CASSPRGPDTQYF.

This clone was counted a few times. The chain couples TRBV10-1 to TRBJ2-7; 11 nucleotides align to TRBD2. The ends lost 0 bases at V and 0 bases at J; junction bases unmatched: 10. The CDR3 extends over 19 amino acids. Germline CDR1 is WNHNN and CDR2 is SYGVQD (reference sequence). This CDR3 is CASSESSLAGGRSSYEQYF. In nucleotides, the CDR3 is TGCGCCAGCAGTGAGTCGAGCCTAGCGGGAGGCCGAAGCTCCTACGAGCAGTACTTC.

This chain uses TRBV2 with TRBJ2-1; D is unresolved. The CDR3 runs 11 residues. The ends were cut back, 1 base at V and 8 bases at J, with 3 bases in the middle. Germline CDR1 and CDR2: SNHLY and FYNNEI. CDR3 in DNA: TGTGCCAGCAGTGAAGGATATGAGCAGTTCTTC. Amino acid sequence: CASSEGYEQFF.

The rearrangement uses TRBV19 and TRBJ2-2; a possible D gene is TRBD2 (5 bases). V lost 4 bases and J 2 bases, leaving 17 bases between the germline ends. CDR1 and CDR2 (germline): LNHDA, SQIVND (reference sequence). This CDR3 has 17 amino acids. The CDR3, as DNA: TGTGCCAGTAGTAAAACCCCCAGCGGATTAAACACCGGGGAGCTGTTTTTT. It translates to CASSKTPSGLNTGELFF.

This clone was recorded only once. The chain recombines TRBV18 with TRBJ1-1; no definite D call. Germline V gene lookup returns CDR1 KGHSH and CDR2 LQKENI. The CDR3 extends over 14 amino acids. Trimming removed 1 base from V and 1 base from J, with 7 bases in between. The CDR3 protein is CASSPQAGNTEAFF. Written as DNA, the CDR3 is TGTGCCAGCTCACCACAGGCGGGGAACACTGAAGCTTTCTTT.

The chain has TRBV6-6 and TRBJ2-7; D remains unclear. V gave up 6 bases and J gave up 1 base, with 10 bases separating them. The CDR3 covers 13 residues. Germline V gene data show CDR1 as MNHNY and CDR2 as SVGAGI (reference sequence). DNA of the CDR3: TGTGCCAGCAGAAATCGGCGGTCCTACGAGCAGTACTTC. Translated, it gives CASRNRRSYEQYF.

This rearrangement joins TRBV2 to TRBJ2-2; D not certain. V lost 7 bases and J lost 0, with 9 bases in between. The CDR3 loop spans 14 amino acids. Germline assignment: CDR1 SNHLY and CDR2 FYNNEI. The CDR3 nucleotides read TGTGCCAGCAAGGTCGGCGCGAACACCGGGGAGCTGTTTTTT. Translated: CASKVGANTGELFF.

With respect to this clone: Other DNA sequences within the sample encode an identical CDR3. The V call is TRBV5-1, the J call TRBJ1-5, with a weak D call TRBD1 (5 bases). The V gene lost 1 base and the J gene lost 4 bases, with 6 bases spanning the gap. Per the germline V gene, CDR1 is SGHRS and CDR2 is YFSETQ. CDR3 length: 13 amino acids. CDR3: CASSLSGNQPQHF. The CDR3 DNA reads TGCGCCAGCAGCTTGTCAGGGAATCAGCCCCAGCATTTT.